The 24 T cell receptor beta chains below come from one sample, sequenced in a study of T cell therapy after organ transplantation. The method was immunoSEQ multiplex PCR; TCRdb's version includes in-frame clones alone and lacks a portion of them. In the table there are roughly 48,000 clones, about 95% of which are singletons. No antigen is known for these receptors. The sequencing here drew on CD8+ T cells from blood, taken before autologous CMV-specific T cell therapy. The receptors derive from a human patient who had received a solid organ transplant and had CMV disease.

The chain carries TRBV30 and TRBJ1-2; D is unclear. The CDR3 totals 13 residues. V was trimmed by 3 bases and J by 4 bases, leaving 12 bases between them. Germline CDR1 is GTSNPN and CDR2 is SVGIG (reference sequence). CDR3 region: CAWSSTTGYGYTF. As DNA, the CDR3 is TGTGCCTGGAGCAGTACGACGGGCTATGGCTACACCTTC. Full variable domain (remainder filled in from reference TRBV30 and TRBJ1-2): SQTIHQWPATLVQPVGSPLSLECTVEGTSNPNLYWYRQAAGRGLQLLFYSVGIGQISSEVPQNLSASRPQDRQFILSSKKLLLSDSGFYLCAWSSTTGYGYTFGSGTRLTVV.

This clone was seen more than once but under ten times. The CDR3 DNA sequence: TGCAGCGCGACAAGGCGGGCAGACACTGAAGCTTTCTTT. This translates into CSATRRADTEAFF. The chain has TRBV29-1 and TRBJ1-1; no definite D call. Germline CDR1 is SQVTM and CDR2 is ANQGSEA. V shed 7 bases and J shed 3 bases, with 15 bases lying between them. The CDR3 is made up of 13 amino acids.

The V gene is TRBV20-1, the J gene TRBJ2-7, with TRBD2 identical over 8 bases. CDR1 and CDR2 (germline): DFQATT, SNEGSKA (reference sequence). CDR3 length equals 11 residues. V lost 6 bases, J lost 4 bases, and 2 bases stayed unmatched. The CDR3 region is CSAAGGYEQYF. The CDR3 DNA is TGCAGTGCCGCGGGGGGTTACGAGCAGTACTTC.

The J gene is TRBJ1-1, the V gene TRBV7-6, with a possible D match to TRBD1 (6 bases). The V and J ends lost 5 bases and 6 bases respectively, with 13 bases between them. The germline V gene encodes CDR1 SGHVS and CDR2 FNYEAQ. The CDR3 is 13 amino acids. CDR3 bases: TGTGCCAGCAGCCCCGGACAGCAACCTGAAGCTTTCTTT. Protein: CASSPGQQPEAFF.

V and J are TRBV19 and TRBJ2-7; TRBD1 or TRBD2 may be the D gene (5 bases each). The length of the CDR3 is 14 residues. V shed 3 bases and J shed 2 bases, with 11 bases lying between them. CDR1 LNHDA and CDR2 SQIVND come from the germline V gene (reference sequence). This chain's CDR3 is CASSIQGGPYEQYF. For the CDR3, the DNA is TGTGCCAGTAGTATCCAGGGCGGGCCCTACGAGCAGTACTTC.

The genes are TRBV30 and TRBJ1-2; no definite D call. Germline loops: CDR1 GTSNPN, CDR2 SVGIG (reference sequence). The CDR3 extends over 13 amino acids. V was trimmed by 3 bases and J by 1 base, leaving 9 bases between them. The CDR3: CAWSHTDNYGYTF. CDR3 nucleotides: TGTGCCTGGAGCCATACAGATAACTATGGCTACACCTTC.

The chain is built from TRBV4-1 and TRBJ1-2; tentative D call: TRBD1 (5 bases). Trimming shortened V by 5 bases and J by 2 bases, and 9 bases separated the two germline ends. Germline V CDR1 and CDR2: MGHRA, YSYEKL. CDR3 length: 13 residues. The CDR3 DNA follows: TGCGCCAGCAGCTCACAGGTCAACTATGGCTACACCTTC. It translates to CASSSQVNYGYTF.

This clone was seen once. This chain uses TRBV5-1 with TRBJ2-7, with 7 nucleotides matching TRBD1. CDR3 length: 15 residues. Germline CDR1 reads SGHRS; CDR2 reads YFSETQ. V gave up 4 bases and J gave up 1 base; unmatched junction bases: 8. Here the CDR3 reads CASSPQQGVSYEQYF. CDR3 bases: TGCGCCAGCAGCCCCCAGCAGGGGGTATCCTACGAGCAGTACTTC. Full variable domain (missing parts from reference TRBV5-1 and TRBJ2-7): KAGVTQTPRYLIKTRGQQVTLSCSPISGHRSVSWYQQTPGQGLQFLFEYFSETQRNKGNFPGRFSGRQFSNSRSEMNVSTLELGDSALYLCASSPQQGVSYEQYFGPGTRLTVT.

DNA of the CDR3: TGTGCCAGCAGTTTAGTACCTCGGGGCGGGAGGGCCTCAGATACGCAGTATTTT. It encodes CASSLVPRGGRASDTQYF. The rearrangement links TRBV27 to TRBJ2-3; 9 positions agree with TRBD2. J lost 4 bases, V lost 2 bases, and 13 bases had no gene match. The germline CDR1 and CDR2 sequences are MNHEY and SMNVEV (reference sequence). The CDR3 extends over 18 amino acids.

The rearrangement joins TRBV19 to TRBJ1-1; maybe TRBD1 (6 bases). The CDR3 loop spans 16 amino acids. CDR1 is LNHDA and CDR2 is SQIVND in the germline V gene (reference sequence). Trimming took 5 bases from V and 0 from J, leaving 16 bases between them. The CDR3 spells CASSVLQGGLNTEAFF. Here the CDR3 DNA reads TGTGCCAGTAGTGTACTACAGGGAGGGCTGAACACTGAAGCTTTCTTT.

V usage is TRBV11-2 and J usage is TRBJ2-1; TRBD2 matches 12 bases. With 4 bases clipped from V and 6 bases from J, the junction kept 4 bases outside the gene matches. The CDR3 extends over 15 amino acids. Germline V lookup: CDR1 SGHAT, CDR2 FQNNGV. The CDR3 loop reads CASSSTSGSGNEQFF. The CDR3 DNA reads TGTGCCAGCAGCTCGACTAGCGGGAGTGGCAATGAGCAGTTCTTC.

The rearrangement links TRBV25-1 to TRBJ1-1; TRBD1 matches 7 bases. With 4 bases clipped from V and 4 bases from J, the junction kept 6 bases outside the gene matches. The CDR3 extends over 14 amino acids. The V gene's germline CDR1 is MGHDK and CDR2 SYGVNS. The CDR3 is CASSASTGITEAFF. CDR3 sequence (DNA): TGTGCCAGCAGTGCCTCGACAGGGATCACTGAAGCTTTCTTT.

The J gene is TRBJ1-5, the V gene TRBV6-5; no clear D. V dropped 3 bases and J dropped 4 bases, with 7 bases sitting between them. The CDR3 runs to 13 residues. Looked up from germline, CDR1 is MNHEY and CDR2 is SVGAGI. The CDR3 region has the DNA TGTGCCAGCAGTTATGGTGGTAATCAGCCCCAGCATTTT. Protein sequence: CASSYGGNQPQHF.

The chain is built from TRBV4-2 and TRBJ2-1, with 9 bases fitting TRBD2. J lost 1 base, V lost 4 bases, and 5 bases had no gene match. Germline CDR1 LGHNA, CDR2 YNFKEQ. This CDR3 has 16 residues. The CDR3 sequence is CASSRRSGGSYNEQFF. The CDR3 DNA follows: TGTGCCAGCAGCCGCCGAAGCGGGGGGTCCTACAATGAGCAGTTCTTC.

The rearrangement links TRBV21-1 to TRBJ2-7; the table's D call TRBD1 went unverified against the DNA. TRBV21-1 is recorded as a pseudogene. The CDR3 extends over 15 amino acids. CDR3 in amino acids: CASSKADRGRPEQYF. CDR3 sequence (DNA): TGTGCCAGCAGCAAAGCGGACAGGGGGCGCCCGGAGCAGTACTTC.

The gene calls are TRBV2 and TRBJ2-1, with D tentatively TRBD1 (5 bases). CDR3 size: 11 residues. Trimming pared 6 bases from V and 6 bases from J, leaving 6 bases between. Per the germline V gene, CDR1 is SNHLY and CDR2 is FYNNEI. The CDR3 protein is CASRGRNEQFF. The CDR3 nucleotides read TGTGCCAGCAGGGGGCGCAATGAGCAGTTCTTC. The complete variable domain, with remaining parts taken from reference TRBV2 and TRBJ2-1, reads EPEVTQTPSHQVTQMGQEVILRCVPISNHLYFYWYRQILGQKVEFLVSFYNNEISEKSEIFDDQFSVERPDGSNFTLKIRSTKLEDSAMYFCASRGRNEQFFGPGTRLTVL.

In this sample, this clone turned up a few times. The chain has TRBV27 and TRBJ1-4, with 9 nucleotides matching TRBD1. CDR1 is MNHEY, CDR2 SMNVEV, per germline (reference sequence). The CDR3 is 17 amino acids. Trimming at V came to 4 bases and at J to 7 bases, leaving 13 bases not matched to a gene. The CDR3 bases are TGTGCCAGCAGTTCAAGTCCCGGGACAGGGATCGGTGAAAAACTGTTTTTT. Encoded protein: CASSSSPGTGIGEKLFF.

J is TRBJ2-1 and V is TRBV29-1, with TRBD2 matching over 10 bases. Germline V gives CDR1 SQVTM, CDR2 ANQGSEA. The V gene end was trimmed by 7 bases and the J gene end by 10 bases; junction bases not matched to a gene: 4. The CDR3 consists of 11 residues. The CDR3, as DNA: TGCAGCGCTCGAGCGGGAGGGGAGCAGTTCTTC. Amino acids: CSARAGGEQFF.

This clone is a singleton in its sample. This chain joins TRBV5-8 and TRBJ1-5, with D possibly TRBD1 on 6 matching bases. V gave up 2 bases and J gave up 3 bases, with 12 bases separating them. Per the germline V gene, CDR1 is SGHTS and CDR2 is YDEGEE. The CDR3 covers 15 residues. The CDR3 DNA is TGTGCCAGCAGCTTAATAGGGGGTGACAATCAGCCCCAGCATTTT. It is translated as CASSLIGGDNQPQHF. Full variable domain (missing parts from reference TRBV5-8 and TRBJ1-5): EAGVTQSPTHLIKTRGQQATLRCSPISGHTSVYWYQQALGLGLQFLLWYDEGEERNRGNFPPRFSGRQFPNYSSELNVNALELEDSALYLCASSLIGGDNQPQHFGDGTRLSIL.

The chain employs TRBV6-1 and TRBJ1-5, with 9 nucleotides matching TRBD1. The CDR3 is made up of 16 amino acids. The ends lost 6 bases at V and 3 bases at J; junction bases unmatched: 9. Germline V gene sequence: CDR1 MNHNS, CDR2 SASEGT. CDR3 sequence: CASSEPDRGNNQPQHF. DNA of the CDR3: TGTGCCAGCAGCGAACCGGACAGGGGTAACAATCAGCCCCAGCATTTT.

V gene TRBV4-1 combines with J gene TRBJ1-1; TRBD1 matches at 10 bases. The germline CDR1 and CDR2 sequences are MGHRA and YSYEKL. J lost 1 base, V lost 4 bases, and 9 bases had no gene match. The CDR3 totals 17 residues. This CDR3 reads CASSRLRTGGENTEAFF. CDR3 sequence (DNA): TGCGCCAGCAGCCGCTTGAGGACAGGGGGTGAGAACACTGAAGCTTTCTTT.

The chain uses TRBV4-3 and TRBJ2-2; the D gene is possibly TRBD1 (5 bases). V lost 0 bases and J 3 bases, leaving 8 bases between the germline ends. Per the germline V gene, CDR1 is LGHNA and CDR2 is YSLEER. The CDR3 runs 15 residues. The CDR3 DNA is TGCGCCAGCAGCCAAGACAGGGCCCACACCGGGGAGCTGTTTTTT. Its protein product is CASSQDRAHTGELFF.

This rearrangement joins TRBV27 to TRBJ1-2, with 9 bases identical to TRBD1. This CDR3 has 15 residues. Germline loops: CDR1 MNHEY, CDR2 SMNVEV (reference sequence). The V and J ends lost 5 bases and 2 bases, in that order; junction bases with no gene match: 6. This chain's CDR3 is CASSLYRGPNYGYTF. In nucleotides, the CDR3 is TGTGCCAGCAGTCTGTACAGGGGGCCGAACTATGGCTACACCTTC.

J is TRBJ1-1 and V is TRBV4-3, with D tentatively TRBD1 (6 bases). CDR3 length equals 15 residues. Germline V CDR1 and CDR2: LGHNA, YSLEER. V shed 0 bases and J shed 5 bases, with 13 bases lying between them. The CDR3 nucleotides read TGCGCCAGCAGCCAAGATTGGGGGGCTAAGACTGAAGCTTTCTTT. The encoded protein is CASSQDWGAKTEAFF.